Sequencing of this T cell receptor (beta chain) was carried out in a study of T cells after yellow fever vaccination. Study-wide results and limits: Abundant contaminating clonotypes from the bulk population could appear in FACS-sorted repertoires.

TCRdb called the 5' RACE reads again in MiXCR, with one record for every CDR3 protein. The table records some 120,000 distinct CDR3 sequences, roughly 15% of them present only once. V gave up 1 base and J gave up 6 bases, with 9 bases separating them. This CDR3 is 12 amino acids long. Germline V gives CDR1 SQVTM, CDR2 ANQGSEA. This clonotype was counted only a few times. As yet, its antigen is unknown. This chain joins TRBV29-1 and TRBJ1-2; no definite D call. This TCR was recovered from a man aged 18-30 years who received the YFV17D yellow fever vaccine. The material was CD8+ T cells sorted from PBMCs, obtained 5 days after the yellow fever booster vaccination. The CDR3 nucleotides are TGCAGCGTTGAAGCGGACTTGCATGGCTACACCTTC. This sequence encodes CSVEADLHGYTF.